The clone carrying this T cell receptor beta chain was observed a handful of times. Its cognate antigen is unknown. These data come from a study of CD8+CD57+ T cells in acquired aplastic anemia. Across the whole study: Around 3.5 ug was the average amount of DNA from sorted CD4+ and CD8+ cells.

Regarding the study as a whole: Patients and controls were found to share about 31 CD8+ CDR3 sequences.

Genomic DNA, serving as template, underwent TCR beta VDJ and CDR3 profiling. TCRdb called the reads again in MiXCR, with one record for every CDR3 protein. The sample records 400,000 to 600,000 distinct CDR3 sequences, 25% to 40% being singletons. Patients picked for sequencing had shown CD8+CD57+ cell expansion detected by flow cytometry. The germline gives CDR1 SGHTA, CDR2 FQGNSA. Trimming left V 5 bases short and J 10 bases short, with 15 bases between. The CDR3 has 13 amino acids. The chain couples TRBV7-2 to TRBJ2-1; D not certain. The receptor was derived from a human donor with aplastic anemia. Input material: sorted CD4+, CD8+, or CD8+CD57+ T cells (not recorded which) from PBMCs. The DNA for the CDR3 is TGTGCCAGCAGCAAGACTGCGCTAAGGGAGCAGTTCTTC. Translation gives CASSKTALREQFF.